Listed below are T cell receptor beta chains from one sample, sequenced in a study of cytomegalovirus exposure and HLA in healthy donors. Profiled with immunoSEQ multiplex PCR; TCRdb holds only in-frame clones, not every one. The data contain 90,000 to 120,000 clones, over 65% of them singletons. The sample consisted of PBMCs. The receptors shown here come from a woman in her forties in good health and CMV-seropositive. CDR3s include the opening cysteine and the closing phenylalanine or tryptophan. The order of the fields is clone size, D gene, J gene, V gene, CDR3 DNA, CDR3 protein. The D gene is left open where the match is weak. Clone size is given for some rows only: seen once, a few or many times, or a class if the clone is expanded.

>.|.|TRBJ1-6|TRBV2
TGTGCCAGCAGGGTAGAGAGTTCCCTGGATTCACCCCTCCACTTT
CASRVESSLDSPLHF
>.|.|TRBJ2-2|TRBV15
TGTGCCACCAGCACAGGGAACACCGGGGAGCTGTTTTTT
CATSTGNTGELFF
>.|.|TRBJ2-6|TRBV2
TGTGCCAGCAGTCGGGACTCGCGCTCTGGGGCCAACGTCCTGACTTTC
CASSRDSRSGANVLTF
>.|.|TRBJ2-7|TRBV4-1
TGCGCCAGCAGCCAAGCGTACACGGGCGAGCAGTACTTC
CASSQAYTGEQYF
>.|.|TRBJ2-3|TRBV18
TGTGCCAGCTCACCACCGGGGAGATTCACGATAGATACGCAGTATTTT
CASSPPGRFTIDTQYF
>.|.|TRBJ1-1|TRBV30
TGTGCCTGGACGCGGACCGGGGGGATGAACACTGAAGCTTTCTTT
CAWTRTGGMNTEAFF
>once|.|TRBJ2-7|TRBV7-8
TGTGCCAGCAGCTTAGCCGGAGTCGGGGGCTACGAGCAGTACTTC
CASSLAGVGGYEQYF
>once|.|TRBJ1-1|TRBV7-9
TGTGCCAGCAGCGTAAACAGGGATAGGAACACTGAAGCTTTCTTT
CASSVNRDRNTEAFF
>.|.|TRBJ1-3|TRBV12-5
TGTGCTAGTGGTTCCGGCGGGGTCGGAAACACCATATATTTT
CASGSGGVGNTIYF
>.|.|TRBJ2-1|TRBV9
TGTGCCAGCAGCGTAGAACAGGGAAATGAGAATGAGCAGTTCTTC
CASSVEQGNENEQFF
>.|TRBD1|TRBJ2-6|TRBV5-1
TGCGCCAGCAGCGGGACAGGGCGCGGGGCCAACGTCCTGACTTTC
CASSGTGRGANVLTF
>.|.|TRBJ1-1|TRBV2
TGTGCCAGCAGCTACACTGAAGCTTTCTTT
CASSYTEAFF
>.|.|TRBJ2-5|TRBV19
TGTGCCAGTAGTACCCAGGGATCGTATGAGACCCAGTACTTC
CASSTQGSYETQYF
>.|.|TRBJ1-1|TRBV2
TGTGCCAGCAGTATGACATACATGAACACTGAAGCTTTCTTT
CASSMTYMNTEAFF
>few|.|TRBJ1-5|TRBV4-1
TGCGCCAGCAGCCAAGGGGAGGGGTTCTATCAGCCCCAGCATTTT
CASSQGEGFYQPQHF
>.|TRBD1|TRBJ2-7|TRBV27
TGTGCCAGCAGTTACCGGGACAGCTACGAGCAGTACTTC
CASSYRDSYEQYF
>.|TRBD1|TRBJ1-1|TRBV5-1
TGCGCCAGCAGCCCCACAGGGGGCTTTTGGATGAACACTGAAGCTTTCTTT
CASSPTGGFWMNTEAFF
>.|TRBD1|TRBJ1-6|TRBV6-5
TGTGCCAGCAGTTACTCGAGCACAGGGGGTAATTCACCCCTCCACTTT
CASSYSSTGGNSPLHF
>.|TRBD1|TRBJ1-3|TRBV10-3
TGTGCCATCAGAGGGACAGAACTATCCACCATATATTTT
CAIRGTELSTIYF
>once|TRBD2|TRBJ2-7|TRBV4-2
TGTGCCAGCAGCCAATCGGACTATAGAGGCGGGGGGTTGTACGAGCAGTACTTC
CASSQSDYRGGGLYEQYF
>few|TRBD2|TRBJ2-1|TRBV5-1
TGCGCCAGCAGCTGGGGTCTAGCGGGGGGTATTAACTACAATGAGCAGTTCTTC
CASSWGLAGGINYNEQFF
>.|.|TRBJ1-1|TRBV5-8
TGTGCCAGCAGCTGGACAGTACAAAACACTGAAGCTTTCTTT
CASSWTVQNTEAFF
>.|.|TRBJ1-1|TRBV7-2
TGTGCCAGCAGCTTCGACACTGAAGCTTTCTTT
CASSFDTEAFF
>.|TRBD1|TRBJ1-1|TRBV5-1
TGCGCCAGCAGCTCCCAACAGGGGGGGTACACTGAAGCTTTCTTT
CASSSQQGGYTEAFF
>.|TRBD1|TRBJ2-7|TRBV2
TGTGCCAGCAGCTCCCAGGGGGCGAGCTCCTACGAGCAGTACTTC
CASSSQGASSYEQYF
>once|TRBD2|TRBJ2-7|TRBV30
TGTGCCTGGAGAGGGGAGGGCTACGAGCAGTACTTC
CAWRGEGYEQYF
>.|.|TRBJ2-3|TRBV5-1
TGCGCCAGCAGCTTGCTTCCCAACGGGCAAGGGGCGCAGTATTTT
CASSLLPNGQGAQYF
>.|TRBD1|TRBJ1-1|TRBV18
TGTGCCAGCTCAGAGATGGACAGGGACACTGAAGCTTTCTTT
CASSEMDRDTEAFF
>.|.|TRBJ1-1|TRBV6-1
TGTGCCAGCAGTGACCCCGGGTCGGGGTCGGGCACTGAAGCTTTCTTT
CASSDPGSGSGTEAFF
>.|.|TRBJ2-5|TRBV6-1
TGTGCCAGCACCGTGCAGAACGTGAGGGAGACCCAGTACTTC
CASTVQNVRETQYF
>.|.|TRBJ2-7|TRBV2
TGTGCCAGCAGTGAAAGGGGCGCCATCTACGAGCAGTACTTC
CASSERGAIYEQYF
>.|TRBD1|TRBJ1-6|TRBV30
TGTGCCTGGAGTGGGACAGGGCCTAATTCACCCCTCCACTTT
CAWSGTGPNSPLHF
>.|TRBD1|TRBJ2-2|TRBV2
TGTGCCAGCAGTGGGGGACAGGCCACCGGGGAGCTGTTTTTT
CASSGGQATGELFF
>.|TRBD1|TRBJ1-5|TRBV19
TGTGCCAGTAGTACCCAGGGGGCAAATCAGCCCCAGCATTTT
CASSTQGANQPQHF
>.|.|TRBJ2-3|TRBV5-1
TGCGCCAGCAGCCAAGGGCGGGTCCAGGATACGCAGTATTTT
CASSQGRVQDTQYF
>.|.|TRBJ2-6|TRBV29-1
TGCAGCGTTGGCAGGGTTGACTCTGGGGCCAACGTCCTGACTTTC
CSVGRVDSGANVLTF
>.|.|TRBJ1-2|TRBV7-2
TGTGCCAGCAGCTTAGAACTACGTGGCTACACCTTC
CASSLELRGYTF
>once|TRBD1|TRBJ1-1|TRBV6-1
TGTGCCAGCAGTTCGGGACAGATTTTTACTACTGAAGCTTTCTTT
CASSSGQIFTTEAFF
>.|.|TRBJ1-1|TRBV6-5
TGTGCCAGCGGGCTGACGGACTTGAACACTGAAGCTTTCTTT
CASGLTDLNTEAFF
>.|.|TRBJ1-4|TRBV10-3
TGTGCCATCAGGGAAGGCGGGCAGGGAGGAAAACTGTTTTTT
CAIREGGQGGKLFF